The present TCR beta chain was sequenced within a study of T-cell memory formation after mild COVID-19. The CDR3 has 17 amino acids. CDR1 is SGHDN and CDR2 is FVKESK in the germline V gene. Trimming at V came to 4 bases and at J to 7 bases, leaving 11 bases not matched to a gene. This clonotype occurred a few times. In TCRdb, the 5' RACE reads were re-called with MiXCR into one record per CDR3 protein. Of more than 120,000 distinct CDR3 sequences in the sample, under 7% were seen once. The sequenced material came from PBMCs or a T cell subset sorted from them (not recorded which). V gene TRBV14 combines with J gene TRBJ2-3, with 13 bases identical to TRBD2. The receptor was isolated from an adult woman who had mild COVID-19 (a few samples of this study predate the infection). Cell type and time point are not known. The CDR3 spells CASSLMTSGGKPHTQYF. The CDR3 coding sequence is TGTGCCAGCAGCCTAATGACTAGCGGGGGGAAGCCCCATACGCAGTATTTT.